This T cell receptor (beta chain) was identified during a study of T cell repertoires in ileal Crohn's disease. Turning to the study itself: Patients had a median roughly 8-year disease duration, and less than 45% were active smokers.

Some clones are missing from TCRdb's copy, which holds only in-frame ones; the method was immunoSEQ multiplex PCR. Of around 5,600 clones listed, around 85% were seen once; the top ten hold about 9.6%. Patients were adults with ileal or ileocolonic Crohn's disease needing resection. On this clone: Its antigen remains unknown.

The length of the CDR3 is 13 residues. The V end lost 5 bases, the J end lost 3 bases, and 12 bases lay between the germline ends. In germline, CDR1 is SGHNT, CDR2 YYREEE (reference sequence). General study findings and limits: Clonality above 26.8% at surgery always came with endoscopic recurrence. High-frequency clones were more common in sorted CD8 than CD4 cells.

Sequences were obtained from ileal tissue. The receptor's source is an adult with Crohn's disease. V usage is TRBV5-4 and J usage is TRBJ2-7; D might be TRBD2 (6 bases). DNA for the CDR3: TGTGCCAGCAGTTCGGGGGTCGGCTACGAGCAGTACTTC. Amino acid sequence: CASSSGVGYEQYF.